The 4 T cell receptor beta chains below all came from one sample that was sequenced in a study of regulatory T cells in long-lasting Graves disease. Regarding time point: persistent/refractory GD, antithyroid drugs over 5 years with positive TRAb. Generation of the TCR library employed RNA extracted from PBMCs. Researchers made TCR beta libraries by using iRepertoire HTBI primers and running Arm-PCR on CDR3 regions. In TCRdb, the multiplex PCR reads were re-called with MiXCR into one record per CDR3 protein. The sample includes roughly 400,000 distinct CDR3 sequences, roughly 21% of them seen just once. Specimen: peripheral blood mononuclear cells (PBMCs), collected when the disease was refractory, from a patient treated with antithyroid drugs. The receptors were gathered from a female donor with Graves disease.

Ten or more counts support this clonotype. The DNA for the CDR3 is TGTGCCAGCACGGGGACAGGGGTCACTGAAGCTTTCTTT. Protein: CASTGTGVTEAFF. The J gene is TRBJ1-1, the V gene TRBV28, with TRBD1 matching 10 bases. This CDR3 has 13 amino acids. V lost 7 bases and J lost 4; bases outside the gene matches: 3. Germline V lookup: CDR1 MDHEN, CDR2 SYDVKM.

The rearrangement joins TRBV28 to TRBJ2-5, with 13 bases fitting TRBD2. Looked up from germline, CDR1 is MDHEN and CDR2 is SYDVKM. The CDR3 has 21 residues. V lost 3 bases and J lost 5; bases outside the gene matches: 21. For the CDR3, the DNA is TGTGCCAGCAGTTTGCCTCCCCCGGGACTAGCGGGACTGTACGACCGGGAGACCCAGTACTTC. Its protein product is CASSLPPPGLAGLYDRETQYF.

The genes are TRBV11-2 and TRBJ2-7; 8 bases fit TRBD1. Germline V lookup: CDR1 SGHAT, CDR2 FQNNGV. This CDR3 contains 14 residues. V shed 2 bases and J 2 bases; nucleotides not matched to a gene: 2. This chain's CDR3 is CASSLTQGAYEQYF. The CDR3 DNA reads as TGTGCCAGCAGCTTAACACAGGGGGCCTACGAGCAGTACTTC. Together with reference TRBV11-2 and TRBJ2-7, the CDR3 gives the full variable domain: EAGVAQSPRYKIIEKRQSVAFWCNPISGHATLYWYQQILGQGPKLLIQFQNNGVVDDSQLPKDRFSAERLKGVDSTLKIQPAKLEDSAVYLCASSLTQGAYEQYFGPGTRLTVT.

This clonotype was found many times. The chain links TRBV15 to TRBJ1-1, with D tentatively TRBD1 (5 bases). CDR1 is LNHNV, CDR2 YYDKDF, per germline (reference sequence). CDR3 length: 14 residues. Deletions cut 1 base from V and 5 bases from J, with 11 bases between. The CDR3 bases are TGTGCCACCAGCAGAGTTGGCAGGGTAACTGAAGCTTTCTTT. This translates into CATSRVGRVTEAFF.